This T cell receptor (beta chain) was found in a study of beta chain features in type 1 diabetes. Germline V gene data show CDR1 as SGHRS and CDR2 as YFSETQ. The V and J ends lost 4 bases and 7 bases, in that order; junction bases with no gene match: 6. The CDR3 is 14 amino acids. As for this clone: What it binds is unknown.

The sequenced template was cDNA made from the entire isolated RNA. Read counts averaged approximately 3.5 million for samples of naive, central memory and regulatory T cells. TCRdb's table, derived via immunoSEQ multiplex PCR, lists solely in-frame clones and lacks some. The table includes about 410,000 clones, around 14% detected once. Regarding the study as a whole: The similarity of naive, central memory and Treg TCRB repertoires appeared greater among patients than among healthy donors. For patients and controls alike, PCR might favor shorter templates to the same degree.

The sequence derives from a man aged 25 to 45 in good health. This chain uses TRBV5-1 with TRBJ1-4, with TRBD1 matching 8 bases. The sequencing sample was made of naive CD4+ T cells from blood. The CDR3 DNA sequence: TGCGCCAGCAGCCAGACAGGGGAAGGTGAAAAACTGTTTTTT. It is translated as CASSQTGEGEKLFF.